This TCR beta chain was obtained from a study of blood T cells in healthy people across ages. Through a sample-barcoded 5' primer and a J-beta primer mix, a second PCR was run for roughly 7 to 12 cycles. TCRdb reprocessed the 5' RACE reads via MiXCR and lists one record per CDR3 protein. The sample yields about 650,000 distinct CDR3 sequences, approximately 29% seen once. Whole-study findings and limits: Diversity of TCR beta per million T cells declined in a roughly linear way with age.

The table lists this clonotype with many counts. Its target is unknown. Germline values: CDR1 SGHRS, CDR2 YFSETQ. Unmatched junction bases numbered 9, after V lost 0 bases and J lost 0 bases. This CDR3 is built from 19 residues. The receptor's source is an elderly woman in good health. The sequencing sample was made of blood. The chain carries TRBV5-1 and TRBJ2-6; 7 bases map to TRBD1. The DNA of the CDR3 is TGCGCCAGCAGCTTGGCCCGGGACAGCGATAGCTCTGGGGCCAACGTCCTGACTTTC. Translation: CASSLARDSDSSGANVLTF.